The rows below give T cell receptor beta chains drawn from one sample of a study of blood T cell repertoires in COVID-19. TCRdb's table, derived via immunoSEQ multiplex PCR, lists solely in-frame clones and lacks some. The sample comprises about 150,000 clones, around 79% of which are singletons, and around 20% rests with the top ten. Material for sequencing was PBMCs or T cells enriched from blood (not recorded which). These receptors were taken from a woman in her 70s in a cohort exposed to, infected with or recovered from COVID-19 (not recorded which). The CDR3 runs from the conserved cysteine through the conserved F or W. D genes are given only for firm matches. Clone size is not always given. Where it is, it says once, few, many or a class for expanded clones.

CDR3 protein,CDR3 DNA,D gene,V gene,J gene,clone size
CASSKVLQDNSPLHF,TGTGCCAGCAGCAAAGTGCTCCAGGATAATTCACCCCTCCACTTT,.,TRBV21-1,TRBJ1-6,.
CASSSKSGTGFLEQYF,TGTGCCAGCAGCTCTAAGAGTGGGACAGGTTTTCTCGAGCAGTACTTC,TRBD1,TRBV7-9,TRBJ2-7,.
CASSLASQDNEQFF,TGCGCCAGCAGCTTAGCGTCGCAAGACAATGAGCAGTTCTTC,.,TRBV5-1,TRBJ2-1,.
CASSLEASGLSYEQYF,TGCGCCAGCAGCTTGGAGGCTAGCGGACTCTCCTACGAGCAGTACTTC,TRBD2,TRBV5-1,TRBJ2-7,.
CASSLGTGGLETQYF,TGCGCCAGCAGCTTGGGGACAGGGGGATTAGAGACCCAGTACTTC,TRBD1,TRBV5-1,TRBJ2-5,.
CASSRWTVQETQYF,TGTGCCAGCAGCCGCTGGACAGTCCAAGAGACCCAGTACTTC,.,TRBV7-9,TRBJ2-5,.
CASSRETGSISPLHF,TGTGCCAGCAGCCGTGAAACAGGGAGCATATCACCCCTCCACTTT,.,TRBV9,TRBJ1-6,.
CASSLLGGGNYGYTF,TGTGCCAGCAGCTTATTAGGGGGCGGAAACTATGGCTACACCTTC,TRBD1,TRBV7-2,TRBJ1-2,few
CASSEALAYILRVYEQYF,TGTGCCAGCAGTGAAGCGTTGGCGTATATCCTGAGGGTCTACGAGCAGTACTTC,.,TRBV6-1,TRBJ2-7,.
CASSQTSSGNTIYF,TGTGCCAGCAGCCAAACGAGCTCTGGAAACACCATATATTTT,.,TRBV3-1/TRBV3-2,TRBJ1-3,.
CASSLKTGNSPLHF,TGCGCCAGCAGCTTAAAGACAGGGAATTCACCCCTCCACTTT,TRBD1,TRBV5-1,TRBJ1-6,.
CASSSRRTQYF,TGTGCCAGCAGCTCCCGTAGGACCCAGTACTTC,.,TRBV11-2,TRBJ2-5,few
CASSQQEQGYEQYF,TGTGCCAGCAGCCAGCAAGAACAGGGTTACGAGCAGTACTTC,.,TRBV4-2,TRBJ2-7,.
CASSIVGGETQYF,TGTGCCAGTAGTATAGTGGGGGGGGAGACGCAGTATTTT,TRBD2,TRBV19,TRBJ2-3,.
CASSLTVGEQFF,TGTGCCAGCAGCTTGACGGTTGGTGAGCAGTTCTTC,.,TRBV5-6,TRBJ2-1,.
CASSSRRLAELREQYF,TGTGCCAGCAGCTCGAGGCGACTAGCGGAGCTTAGGGAGCAGTACTTC,TRBD2,TRBV7-9,TRBJ2-7,.
CASSPGLAVFYNEQFF,TGTGCCAGCTCACCGGGACTAGCGGTCTTCTACAATGAGCAGTTCTTC,TRBD2,TRBV18,TRBJ2-1,.
CSAGTGSGGYTF,TGCAGCGCCGGGACAGGGTCGGGCGGCTACACCTTC,TRBD1,TRBV29-1,TRBJ1-2,.
CASSPRTSGRETQYF,TGCGCCAGCAGCCCAAGGACTAGCGGAAGAGAGACCCAGTACTTC,TRBD2,TRBV4-1,TRBJ2-5,.
CASSQAGSWETQYF,TGTGCCAGCAGCCAAGCGGGAAGTTGGGAGACCCAGTACTTC,.,TRBV14,TRBJ2-5,.
CASSQGGRYGYTF,TGTGCCAGCAGTCAAGGGGGAAGGTATGGCTACACCTTC,.,TRBV28,TRBJ1-2,.
CASSFNRAGTEAFF,TGTGCCAGCAGCTTTAACAGGGCTGGCACTGAAGCTTTCTTT,.,TRBV7-2,TRBJ1-1,.
CASSRGPLTDTQYF,TGTGCCAGCAGCCGTGGGCCCCTCACAGATACGCAGTATTTT,.,TRBV3-1/TRBV3-2,TRBJ2-3,.
CAWNPRQGEAFF,TGTGCCTGGAACCCTCGACAGGGGGAAGCTTTCTTT,TRBD1,TRBV30,TRBJ1-1,.
CASSSNYNEQFF,TGTGCCAGCAGTTCTAACTACAATGAGCAGTTCTTC,.,TRBV7-9,TRBJ2-1,.
CASSSLNLAWGTDTQYF,TGTGCCAGCAGCTCCCTGAACCTAGCGTGGGGGACAGATACGCAGTATTTT,.,TRBV7-9,TRBJ2-3,.
CASPPGGDAGPYSYEQYF,TGTGCCAGCCCCCCGGGCGGAGACGCGGGACCCTACTCCTACGAGCAGTACTTC,.,TRBV7-9,TRBJ2-7,.
CASSQIPGLAGGPQFF,TGTGCCAGCAGCCAGATTCCGGGACTAGCGGGAGGCCCGCAGTTCTTC,TRBD2,TRBV7-8,TRBJ2-1,.
CASSGLENTEAFF,TGTGCCAGCAGTGGACTGGAGAACACTGAAGCTTTCTTT,.,TRBV2,TRBJ1-1,few
CASSPGTGGAYEQYF,TGTGCCAGCTCACCCGGGACAGGGGGGGCCTACGAGCAGTACTTC,TRBD1,TRBV18,TRBJ2-7,.
CASSPRGRGGYTF,TGTGCCAGCAGCCCTAGGGGGAGGGGAGGCTACACCTTC,.,TRBV9,TRBJ1-2,.
CATSYYGMNTEAFF,TGTGCCACCAGCTACTACGGAATGAACACTGAAGCTTTCTTT,.,TRBV15,TRBJ1-1,.